What follows describes a single T cell receptor beta chain. This CDR3 has 17 amino acids. From germline, CDR1 is SGHTA and CDR2 FQGNSA. V gave up 5 bases and J gave up 6 bases; unmatched junction bases: 15. The record originates from a study of blood T cells in healthy people across ages. Primed by a sample-barcoded 5' primer and a J-beta primer mix, a second PCR proceeded for roughly 6 to 12 cycles. TCRdb redid the calling of the 5' RACE reads with MiXCR, one entry per CDR3 protein. The data show 1.4 million to 1.5 million distinct CDR3 sequences, approximately 40% seen once. The donors, aged about 6 to 100, were healthy Caucasians from Russia.

The sequenced material came from blood. The clonotype was recovered from a young woman in good health. This chain joins TRBV7-2 and TRBJ2-3, with TRBD2 matching 9 bases. The CDR3 spells CASSRSGTSLGMDTQYF. CDR3 coding DNA: TGTGCCAGCAGCCGTTCCGGGACTAGCCTGGGGATGGATACGCAGTATTTT.